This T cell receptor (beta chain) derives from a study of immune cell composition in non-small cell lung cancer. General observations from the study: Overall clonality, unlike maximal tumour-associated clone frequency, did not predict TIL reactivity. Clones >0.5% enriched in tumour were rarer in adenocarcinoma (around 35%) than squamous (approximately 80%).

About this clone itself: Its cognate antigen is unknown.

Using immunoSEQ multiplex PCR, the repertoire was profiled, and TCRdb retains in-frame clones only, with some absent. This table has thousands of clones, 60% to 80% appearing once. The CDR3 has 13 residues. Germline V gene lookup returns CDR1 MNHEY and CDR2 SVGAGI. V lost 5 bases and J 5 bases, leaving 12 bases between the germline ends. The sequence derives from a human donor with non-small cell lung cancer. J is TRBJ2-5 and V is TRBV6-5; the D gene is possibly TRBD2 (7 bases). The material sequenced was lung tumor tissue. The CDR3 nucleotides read TGTGCCAGCAGTCAAGGGGGGGCGGAGACCCAGTACTTC. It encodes CASSQGGAETQYF.